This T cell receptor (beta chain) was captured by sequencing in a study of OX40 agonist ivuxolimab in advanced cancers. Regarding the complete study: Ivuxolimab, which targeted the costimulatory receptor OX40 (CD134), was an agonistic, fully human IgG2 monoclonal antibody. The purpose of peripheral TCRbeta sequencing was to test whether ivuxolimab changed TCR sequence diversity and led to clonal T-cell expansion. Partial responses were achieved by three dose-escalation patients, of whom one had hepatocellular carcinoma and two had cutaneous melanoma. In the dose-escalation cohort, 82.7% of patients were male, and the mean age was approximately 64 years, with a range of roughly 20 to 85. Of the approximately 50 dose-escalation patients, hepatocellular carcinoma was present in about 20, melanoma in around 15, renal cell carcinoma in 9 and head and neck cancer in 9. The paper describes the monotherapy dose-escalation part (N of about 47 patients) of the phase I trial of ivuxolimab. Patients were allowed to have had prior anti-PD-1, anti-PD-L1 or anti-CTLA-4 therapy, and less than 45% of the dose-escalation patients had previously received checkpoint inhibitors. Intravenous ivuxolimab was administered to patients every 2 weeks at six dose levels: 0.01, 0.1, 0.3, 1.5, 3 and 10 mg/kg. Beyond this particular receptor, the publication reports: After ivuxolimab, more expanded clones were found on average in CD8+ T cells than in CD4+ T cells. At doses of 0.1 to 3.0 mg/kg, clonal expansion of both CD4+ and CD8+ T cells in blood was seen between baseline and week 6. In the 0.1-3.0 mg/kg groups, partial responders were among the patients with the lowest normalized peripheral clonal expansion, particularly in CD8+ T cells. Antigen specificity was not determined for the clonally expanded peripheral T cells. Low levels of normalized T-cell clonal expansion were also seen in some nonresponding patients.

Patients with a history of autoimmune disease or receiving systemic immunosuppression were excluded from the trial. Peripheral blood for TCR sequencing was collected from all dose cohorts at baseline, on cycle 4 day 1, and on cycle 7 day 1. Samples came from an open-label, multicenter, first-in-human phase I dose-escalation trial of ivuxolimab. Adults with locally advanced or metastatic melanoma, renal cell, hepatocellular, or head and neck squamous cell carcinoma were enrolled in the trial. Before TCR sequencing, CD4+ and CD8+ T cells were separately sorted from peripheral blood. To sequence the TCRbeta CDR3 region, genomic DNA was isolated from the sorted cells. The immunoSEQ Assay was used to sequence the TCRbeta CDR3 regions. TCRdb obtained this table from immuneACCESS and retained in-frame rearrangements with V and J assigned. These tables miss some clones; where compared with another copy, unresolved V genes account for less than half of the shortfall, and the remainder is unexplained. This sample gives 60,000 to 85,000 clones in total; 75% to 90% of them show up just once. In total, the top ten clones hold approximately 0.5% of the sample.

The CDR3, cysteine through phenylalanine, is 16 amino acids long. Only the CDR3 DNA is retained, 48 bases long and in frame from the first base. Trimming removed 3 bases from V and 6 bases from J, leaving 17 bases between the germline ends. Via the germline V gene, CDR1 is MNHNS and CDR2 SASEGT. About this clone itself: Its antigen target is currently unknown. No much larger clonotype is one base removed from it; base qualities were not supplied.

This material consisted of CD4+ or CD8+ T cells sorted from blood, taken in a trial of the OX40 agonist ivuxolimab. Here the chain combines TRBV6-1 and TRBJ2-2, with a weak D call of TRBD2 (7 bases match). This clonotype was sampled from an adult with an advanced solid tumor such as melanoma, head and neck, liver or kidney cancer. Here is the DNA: TGTGCCAGCAGTGACACGGGGGGCAGATTGGCCGGGGAGCTGTTTTTT. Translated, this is CASSDTGGRLAGELFF.